The 8 T cell receptor beta chains presented below share a single source sample, sequenced in a study of blood T cell repertoires in COVID-19. The repertoire was sequenced with immunoSEQ multiplex PCR; TCRdb's copy has only in-frame clones and lacks some. The sample has a few hundred thousand clones, roughly 88% seen once; the top ten hold approximately 0.94%. Material for sequencing was peripheral blood. The receptor source for this set is a human donor with COVID-19, enrolled during active disease. The donor label of this sample is uncertain.

A single count supports this clone. The chain employs TRBV28 and TRBJ2-1, with D perhaps matching TRBD1 (5 bases). The CDR3 spans 16 residues. Germline V gene lookup returns CDR1 MDHEN and CDR2 SYDVKM. V was clipped by 3 bases and J by 1 base, with 13 bases between them. The CDR3 DNA follows: TGTGCCAGCAGTTTCTACAACCCAGGGTCCTACAATGAGCAGTTCTTC. It encodes CASSFYNPGSYNEQFF.

This chain links TRBV7-2 with TRBJ1-3; possible D gene TRBD1, 5 bases. The CDR3 loop spans 16 amino acids. From germline, CDR1 is SGHTA and CDR2 FQGNSA. The germline V and J ends were trimmed by 1 base and 1 base, with 11 bases remaining between them. The CDR3 protein is CASSLEAGISGNTIYF. The CDR3 bases are TGTGCCAGCAGCTTAGAGGCAGGGATATCTGGAAACACCATATATTTT.

CDR3 DNA sequence: TGTGCCAGCAGCCAAGACTTTGGGGCACGGGGCTACACCTTC. It is translated as CASSQDFGARGYTF. The chain recombines TRBV14 with TRBJ1-2; TRBD1 is a possible D gene (5 bases). The germline V and J ends were trimmed by 0 bases and 8 bases, with 13 bases remaining between them. The CDR3 contains 14 residues. Germline V gene lookup returns CDR1 SGHDN and CDR2 FVKESK.

On this clone itself: The same CDR3 can be traced to other DNA sequences in this sample. The chain employs TRBV9 and TRBJ1-5; TRBD1 matches 9 bases. The germline V gene encodes CDR1 SGDLS and CDR2 YYNGEE. This CDR3 has 15 amino acids. With V trimmed by 3 bases and J by 2 bases, 3 bases remained unmatched. Written as DNA, the CDR3 is TGTGCCAGCAGCGGGGGACAGGGCGGCAATCAGCCCCAGCATTTT. It yields the protein CASSGGQGGNQPQHF.

This clone was detected only once. The J gene is TRBJ1-1, the V gene TRBV4-1, with 10 bases that match TRBD1. The trim removed 1 base at V and 3 bases at J, leaving 2 bases unmatched. CDR3 length: 15 residues. Germline lookup yields CDR1 MGHRA and CDR2 YSYEKL. Here the CDR3 reads CASSQGQGADTEAFF. The CDR3 bases are TGCGCCAGCAGCCAAGGACAGGGGGCTGACACTGAAGCTTTCTTT.

The chain has TRBV6-2 or TRBV6-3 and TRBJ1-5; unclear D gene. V gave up 4 bases and J gave up 2 bases, with 12 bases separating them. CDR1 and CDR2 (germline): MNHEY, SVGEGT. This CDR3 has 15 residues. CDR3 DNA sequence: TGTGCCAGCAGTTTCGCAGGCGAAGGCAATCAGCCCCAGCATTTT. This sequence encodes CASSFAGEGNQPQHF.

The chain joins TRBV28 to TRBJ1-5; the D is unclear. Germline lookup yields CDR1 MDHEN and CDR2 SYDVKM. Trimming took off 3 bases at V and 2 bases at J, with 8 bases between the two ends. The CDR3 sequence is 14 residues long. CDR3 sequence reads: CASSFMRRNQPQHF. The DNA of the CDR3 is TGTGCCAGCAGTTTTATGCGGCGCAATCAGCCCCAGCATTTT.

CDR3 sequence reads: CASSQDNRQASSGYTF. CDR3 sequence (DNA): TGCGCCAGCAGCCAAGATAACCGGCAAGCTAGTAGTGGCTACACCTTC. J is TRBJ1-2 and V is TRBV4-1; D gene uncertain. This CDR3 region has 16 residues. V was pared by 0 bases and J by 7 bases, with 18 bases between. Germline V gene lookup returns CDR1 MGHRA and CDR2 YSYEKL.